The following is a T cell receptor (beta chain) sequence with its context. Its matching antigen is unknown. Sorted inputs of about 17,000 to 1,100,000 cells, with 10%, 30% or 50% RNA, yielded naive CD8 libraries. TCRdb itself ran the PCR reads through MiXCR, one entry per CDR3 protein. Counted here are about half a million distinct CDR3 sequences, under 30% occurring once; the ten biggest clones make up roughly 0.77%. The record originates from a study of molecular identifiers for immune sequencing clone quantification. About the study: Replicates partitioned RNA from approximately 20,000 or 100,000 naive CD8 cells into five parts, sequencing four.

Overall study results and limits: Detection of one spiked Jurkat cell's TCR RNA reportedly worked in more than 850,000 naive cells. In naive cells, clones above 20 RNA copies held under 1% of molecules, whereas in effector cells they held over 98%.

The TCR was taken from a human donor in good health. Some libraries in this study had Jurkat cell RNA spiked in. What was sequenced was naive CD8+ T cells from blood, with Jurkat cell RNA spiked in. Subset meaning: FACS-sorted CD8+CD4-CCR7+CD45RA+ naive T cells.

The CDR3 loop is CATSRGRTGPGNEQFF. CDR3 bases: TGTGCCACCAGCAGAGGTAGGACAGGGCCAGGGAATGAGCAGTTCTTC. This chain joins TRBV15 and TRBJ2-1, with 8 nucleotides matching TRBD1. This CDR3 has 16 amino acids. Germline assignment: CDR1 LNHNV and CDR2 YYDKDF (reference sequence). J lost 7 bases, V lost 1 base, and 9 bases had no gene match.